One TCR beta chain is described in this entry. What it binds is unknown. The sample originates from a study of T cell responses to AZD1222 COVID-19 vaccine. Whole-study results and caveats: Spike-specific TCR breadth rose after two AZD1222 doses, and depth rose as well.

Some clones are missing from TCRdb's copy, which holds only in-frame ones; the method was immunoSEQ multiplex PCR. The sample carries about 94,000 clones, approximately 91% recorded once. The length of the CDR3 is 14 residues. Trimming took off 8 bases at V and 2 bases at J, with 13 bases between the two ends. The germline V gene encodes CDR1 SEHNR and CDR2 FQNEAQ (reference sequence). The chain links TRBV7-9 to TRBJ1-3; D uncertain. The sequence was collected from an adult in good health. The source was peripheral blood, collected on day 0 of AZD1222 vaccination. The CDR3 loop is CASVVGGPGNTIYF. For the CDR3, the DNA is TGTGCCAGCGTGGTAGGAGGCCCTGGAAACACCATATATTTT.